Ten or more counts support the clone carrying this T cell receptor beta chain. Its antigen is not identified. RNA transcripts yielded amplified TCR beta CDR3 regions. The HTBI primer set was used in a first-round RT-PCR of the TCR CDR3. Via MiXCR, TCRdb re-called the multiplex PCR reads, giving one row per CDR3 protein. The table includes about 600,000 distinct CDR3 sequences, more than 15% detected once. Germline loops: CDR1 SEHNR, CDR2 FQNEAQ (reference sequence). V was cut by 5 bases and J by 8 bases, with 10 bases left in between. The length of the CDR3 is 12 residues. The sample comes from a study of T cells in Graves' hyperthyroidism and ophthalmopathy. Overall study context: It was at initial diagnosis, before any treatment, that peripheral blood was collected. Whole-study findings and limits: A median roughly six months before onset, the model predicted ophthalmopathy.

Those patients with uncontrolled infection, other autoimmune disease, pregnancy or lactation were excluded. Sequenced material: blood. The genes are TRBV7-9 and TRBJ2-1; the D call may be TRBD1 or TRBD2 (5 bases each). The sequence was obtained from a woman between 35 and 50 years old with Graves' ophthalmopathy. CDR3 coding DNA: TGTGCCAGCAGCCTCGAGGGGCATGAGCAGTTCTTC. It specifies CASSLEGHEQFF.